This section outlines one T cell receptor beta chain sequence together with its context. Its antigen is still unknown. This sample is drawn from a study of cytomegalovirus exposure and HLA in healthy donors. Study-wide results and limits: Sequence variants that were highly shared formed a cluster that was likely a sequencing artifact.

PCR was performed using 60 Vbeta and 13 Jbeta primers. Sequencing was performed with immunoSEQ multiplex PCR; in TCRdb, only in-frame clones are kept and a portion is missing. This sample's table has almost 35,000 clones. The CDR3 is 15 amino acids. The trim removed 3 bases at V and 4 bases at J, leaving 4 bases unmatched. Germline-derived CDR1 and CDR2 are SGHTA and FQGNSA. The sequenced sample consisted of PBMCs. The chain employs TRBV7-2 and TRBJ2-1; 9 bases agree with TRBD1. The origin of this receptor is a woman between 35 and 50 years old in good health and CMV-seropositive. CDR3 in amino acids: CASSLDRGVYNEQFF. As DNA, the CDR3 is TGTGCCAGCAGCTTGGACAGGGGTGTTTACAATGAGCAGTTCTTC.